The entry below gives a single TCR beta chain sequence along with its context. The antigen is undetermined. After removal of 5 bases from V and 6 bases from J, the junction contained 5 bases not matched to a gene. The CDR3 is 14 residues long. The germline V gene has CDR1 SEHNR and CDR2 FQNEAQ (reference sequence). This record comes from a study of CD8+ T cells in alopecia areata. Points from the study as a whole: Resident alphabeta T-cell populations of normal skin are likewise subject to sequencing in scalp samples. Tofacitinib produced a significant decrease in scalp clonality and in expanded CD8+ clones among the top 100.

Sequencing used cDNA as its template, made by extracting RNA and reverse transcribing it. Measured with immunoSEQ multiplex PCR; TCRdb has only the in-frame clones, and not every one. The sample has 79,000 or so clones, around 67% seen once; the top ten hold about a quarter. Treatment described: oral pan-JAK inhibitor, 5-10 mg twice daily. Samples from alopecia areata patients were lesional scalp punch biopsies and peripheral blood. The chain links TRBV7-9 to TRBJ2-5, with 11 bases identical to TRBD2. This specimen was CD8+ T cells sorted from blood, taken at week 24, from a patient treated with tofacitinib. The clonotype comes from a human donor with alopecia areata. The CDR3 reads CASSGLAGGKTQYF. The CDR3 DNA is TGTGCCAGCAGCGGACTAGCGGGTGGCAAGACCCAGTACTTC.